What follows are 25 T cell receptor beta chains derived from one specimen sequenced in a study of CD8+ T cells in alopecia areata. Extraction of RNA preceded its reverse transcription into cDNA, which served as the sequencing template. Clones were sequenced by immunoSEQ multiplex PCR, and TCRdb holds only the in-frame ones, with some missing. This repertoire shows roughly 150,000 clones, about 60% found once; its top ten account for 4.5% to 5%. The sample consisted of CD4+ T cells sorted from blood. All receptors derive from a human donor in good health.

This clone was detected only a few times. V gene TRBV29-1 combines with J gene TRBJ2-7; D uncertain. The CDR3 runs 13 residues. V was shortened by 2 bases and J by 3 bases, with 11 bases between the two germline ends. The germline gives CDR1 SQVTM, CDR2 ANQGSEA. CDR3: CSVEHRGRYEQYF. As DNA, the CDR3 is TGCAGCGTTGAACATCGTGGTCGCTACGAGCAGTACTTC.

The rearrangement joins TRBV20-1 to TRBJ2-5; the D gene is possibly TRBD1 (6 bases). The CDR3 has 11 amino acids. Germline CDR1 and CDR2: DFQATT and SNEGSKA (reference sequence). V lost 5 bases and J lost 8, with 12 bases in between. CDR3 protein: CSARTGITQYF. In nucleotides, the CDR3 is TGCAGTGCTCGTACAGGGATCACCCAGTACTTC.

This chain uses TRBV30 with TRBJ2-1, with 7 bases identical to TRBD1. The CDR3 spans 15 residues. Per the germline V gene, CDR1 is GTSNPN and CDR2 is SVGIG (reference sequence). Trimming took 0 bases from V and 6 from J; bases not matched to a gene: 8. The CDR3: CAWSVGQAQGNEQFF. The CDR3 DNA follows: TGTGCCTGGAGTGTAGGACAGGCCCAGGGCAATGAGCAGTTCTTC.

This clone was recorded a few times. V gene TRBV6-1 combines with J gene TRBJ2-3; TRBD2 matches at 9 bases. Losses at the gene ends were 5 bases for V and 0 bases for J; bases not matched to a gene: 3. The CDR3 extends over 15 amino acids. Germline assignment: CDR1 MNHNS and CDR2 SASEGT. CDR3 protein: CASSTSGRSTDTQYF. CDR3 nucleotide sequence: TGTGCCAGCAGTACGAGCGGGAGGAGCACAGATACGCAGTATTTT.

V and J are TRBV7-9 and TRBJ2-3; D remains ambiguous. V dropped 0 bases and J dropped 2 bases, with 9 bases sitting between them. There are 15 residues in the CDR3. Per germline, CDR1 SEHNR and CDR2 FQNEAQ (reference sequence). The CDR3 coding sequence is TGTGCCAGCAGCTTAGCGAATACACTCACAGATACGCAGTATTTT. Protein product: CASSLANTLTDTQYF.

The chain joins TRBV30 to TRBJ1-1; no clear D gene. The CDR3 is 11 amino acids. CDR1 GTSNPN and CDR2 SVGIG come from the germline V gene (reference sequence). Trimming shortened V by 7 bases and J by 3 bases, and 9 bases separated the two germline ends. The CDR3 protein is CASGRHTEAFF. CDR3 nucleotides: TGTGCCTCAGGACGGCACACTGAAGCTTTCTTT.

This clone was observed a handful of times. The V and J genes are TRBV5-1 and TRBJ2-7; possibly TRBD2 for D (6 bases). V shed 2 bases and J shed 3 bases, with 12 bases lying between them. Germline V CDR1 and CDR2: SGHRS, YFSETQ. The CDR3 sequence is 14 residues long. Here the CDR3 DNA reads TGCGCCAGCAGCTTAGGAGGGCTTAACTACGAGCAGTACTTC. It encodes CASSLGGLNYEQYF.

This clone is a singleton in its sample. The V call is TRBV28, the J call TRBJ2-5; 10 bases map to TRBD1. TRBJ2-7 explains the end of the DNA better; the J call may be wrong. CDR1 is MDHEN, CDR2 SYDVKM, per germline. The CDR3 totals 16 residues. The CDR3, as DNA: TGTGCCAGCAGTTTGTCGGGACAGGGGACTTCCTACGAGCAGTACTTC. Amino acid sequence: CASSLSGQGTSYEQYF.

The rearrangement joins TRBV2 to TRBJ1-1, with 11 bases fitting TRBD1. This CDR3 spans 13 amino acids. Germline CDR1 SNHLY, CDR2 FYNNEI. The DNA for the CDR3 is TGTGCTAAGGTGGGACAGGGGGGAACTGAAGCTTTCTTT. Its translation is CAKVGQGGTEAFF. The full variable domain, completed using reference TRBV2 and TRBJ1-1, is EPEVTQTPSHQVTQMGQEVILRCVPISNHLYFYWYRQILGQKVEFLVSFYNNEISEKSEIFDDQFSVERPDGSNFTLKIRSTKLEDSAMYFCAKVGQGGTEAFFGQGTRLTVV.

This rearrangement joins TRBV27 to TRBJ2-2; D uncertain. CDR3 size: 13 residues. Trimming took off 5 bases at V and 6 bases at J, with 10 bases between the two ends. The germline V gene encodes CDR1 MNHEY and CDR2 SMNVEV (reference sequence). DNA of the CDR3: TGTGCCAGCAGTACCATCCGGGCCGGGGAGCTGTTTTTT. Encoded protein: CASSTIRAGELFF.

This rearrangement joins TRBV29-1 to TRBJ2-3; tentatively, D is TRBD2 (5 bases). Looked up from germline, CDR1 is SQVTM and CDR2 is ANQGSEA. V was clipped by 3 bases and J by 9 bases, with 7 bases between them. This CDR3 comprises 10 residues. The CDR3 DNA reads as TGCAGCGTTGACCCGGGAACGCAGTATTTT. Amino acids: CSVDPGTQYF.

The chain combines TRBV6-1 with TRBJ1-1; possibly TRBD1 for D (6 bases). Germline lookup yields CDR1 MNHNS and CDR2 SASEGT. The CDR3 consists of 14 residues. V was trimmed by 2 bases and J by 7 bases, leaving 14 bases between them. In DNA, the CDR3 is TGTGCCAGCAGTGAATTGGGCCCAGGGGTTGAAGCTTTCTTT. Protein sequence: CASSELGPGVEAFF.

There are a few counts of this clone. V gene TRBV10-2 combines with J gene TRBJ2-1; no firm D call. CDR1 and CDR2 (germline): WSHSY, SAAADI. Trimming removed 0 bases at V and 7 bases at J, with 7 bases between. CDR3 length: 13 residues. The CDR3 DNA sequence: TGCGCCAGCAGTGAGTCTTGGCTGAATGAGCAGTTCTTC. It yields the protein CASSESWLNEQFF.

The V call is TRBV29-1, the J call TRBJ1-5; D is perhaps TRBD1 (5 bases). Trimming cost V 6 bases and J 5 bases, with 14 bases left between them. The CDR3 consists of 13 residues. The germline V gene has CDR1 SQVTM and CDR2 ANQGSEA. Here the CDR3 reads CSVAAGRDQPQHF. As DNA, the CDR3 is TGCAGCGTCGCCGCAGGGCGGGATCAGCCCCAGCATTTT.

CDR3 in DNA: TGTGCCAGCAGGTCACAGGGAAGAACCGGGGAGCTGTTTTTT. Its translation: CASRSQGRTGELFF. This chain links TRBV25-1 with TRBJ2-2; D perhaps matches TRBD1 (6 bases). Trimming took 6 bases from V and 5 from J, leaving 13 bases between them. From germline, CDR1 is MGHDK and CDR2 SYGVNS. This CDR3 has 14 amino acids.

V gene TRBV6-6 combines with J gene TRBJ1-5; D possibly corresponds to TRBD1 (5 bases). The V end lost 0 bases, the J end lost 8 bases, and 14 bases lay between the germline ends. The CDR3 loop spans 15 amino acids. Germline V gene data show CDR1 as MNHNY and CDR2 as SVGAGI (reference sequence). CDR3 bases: TGTGCCAGCAGTTACTCGAGGGGTAATGGGAAGCCCCAGCATTTT. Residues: CASSYSRGNGKPQHF.

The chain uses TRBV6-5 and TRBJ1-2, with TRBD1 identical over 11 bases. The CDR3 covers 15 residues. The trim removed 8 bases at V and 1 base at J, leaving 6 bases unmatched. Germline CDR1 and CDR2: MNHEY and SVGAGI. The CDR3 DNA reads TGTGCCAGCCGTCGGGACAGGGGGAGTAACTATGGCTACACCTTC. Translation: CASRRDRGSNYGYTF.

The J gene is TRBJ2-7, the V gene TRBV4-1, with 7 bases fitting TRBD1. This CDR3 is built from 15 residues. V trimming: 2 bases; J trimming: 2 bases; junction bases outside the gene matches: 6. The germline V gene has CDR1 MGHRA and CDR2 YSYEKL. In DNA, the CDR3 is TGCGCCAGCAGCCAACGGGACAGCCCAACCTACGAGCAGTACTTC. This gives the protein CASSQRDSPTYEQYF.

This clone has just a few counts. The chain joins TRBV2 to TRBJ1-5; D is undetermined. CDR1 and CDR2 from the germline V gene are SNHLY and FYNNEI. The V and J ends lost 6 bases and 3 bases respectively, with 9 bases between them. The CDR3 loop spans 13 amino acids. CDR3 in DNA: TGTGCCAGCAGCAAGGAAAACAATCAGCCCCAGCATTTT. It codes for CASSKENNQPQHF.

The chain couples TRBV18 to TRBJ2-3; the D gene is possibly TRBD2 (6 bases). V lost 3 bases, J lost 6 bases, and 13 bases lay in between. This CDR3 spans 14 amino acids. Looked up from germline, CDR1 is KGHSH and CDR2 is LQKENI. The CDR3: CASSPGLTLDTQYF. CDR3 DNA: TGTGCCAGCTCACCGGGACTGACACTTGATACGCAGTATTTT.

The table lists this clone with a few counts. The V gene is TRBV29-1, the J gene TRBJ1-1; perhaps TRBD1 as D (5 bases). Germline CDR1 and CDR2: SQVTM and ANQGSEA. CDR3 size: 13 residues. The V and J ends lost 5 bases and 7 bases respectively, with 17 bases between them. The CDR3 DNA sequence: TGCAGCGTTAACCCAGGGAATGCCATTGAAGCTTTCTTT. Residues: CSVNPGNAIEAFF.

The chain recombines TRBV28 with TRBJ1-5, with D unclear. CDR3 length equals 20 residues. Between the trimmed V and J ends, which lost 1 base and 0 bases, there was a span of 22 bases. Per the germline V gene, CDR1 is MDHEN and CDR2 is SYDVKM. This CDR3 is CASSLFPSRQRRYSNQPQHF. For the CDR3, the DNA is TGTGCCAGCAGTTTATTTCCTAGTCGCCAGCGACGATATAGCAATCAGCCCCAGCATTTT.

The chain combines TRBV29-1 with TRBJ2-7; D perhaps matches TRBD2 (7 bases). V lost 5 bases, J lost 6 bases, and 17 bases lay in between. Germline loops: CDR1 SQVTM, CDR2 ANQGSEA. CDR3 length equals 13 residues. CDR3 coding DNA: TGCAGCGTTCGATCTCGGGGGGCGGGCGAGCAGTACTTC. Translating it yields CSVRSRGAGEQYF.

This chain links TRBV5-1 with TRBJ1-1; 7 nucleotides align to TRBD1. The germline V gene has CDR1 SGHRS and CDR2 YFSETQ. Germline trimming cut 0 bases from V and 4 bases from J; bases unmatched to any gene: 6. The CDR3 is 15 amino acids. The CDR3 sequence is CASSLGQGGGTEAFF. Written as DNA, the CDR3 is TGCGCCAGCAGCTTGGGACAGGGAGGGGGCACTGAAGCTTTCTTT.

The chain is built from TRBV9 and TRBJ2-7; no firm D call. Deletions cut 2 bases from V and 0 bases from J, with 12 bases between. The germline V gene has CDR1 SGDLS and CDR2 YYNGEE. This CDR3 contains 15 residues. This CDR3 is CASSVSSVSSYEQYF. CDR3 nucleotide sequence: TGTGCCAGCAGCGTTTCCTCCGTAAGCTCCTACGAGCAGTACTTC.